This T cell receptor (beta chain) was recorded in a study of identical twins. Study-wide results and caveats: The models systematically underestimated how much out-of-frame TCR alpha was shared in monozygotic twins.

Turning to this clonotype: Its antigen is not identified.

V was trimmed by 2 bases and J by 10 bases, leaving 12 bases between them. CDR1 is SGHTA and CDR2 is FQGNSA in the germline V gene. The CDR3 has 13 amino acids. TCRdb re-called the 5' RACE reads through MiXCR, storing one row per CDR3 protein. Of 500,000 to 550,000 distinct CDR3 sequences detected, about 20% appear once; the ten largest clones hold about 0.91%. This sample was shared with a second study, whose subject was T cells expressing NK-cell markers. Per that paper: Leadership of the CD3+CD56-NKG2C+ fraction also belonged to these clonotypes in four donors. Questions lingered over whether expanded NKG2C+ T cell clones were HCMV-specific.

Material: CD4+ T cells sorted from blood. The V call is TRBV7-2, the J call TRBJ1-5; possible D gene TRBD1, 5 bases. The clonotype was recovered from a woman under 30 in good health. The CDR3 spells CASSLSGGYPQHF. The CDR3 DNA is TGTGCCAGCAGCTTATCGGGGGGGTATCCCCAGCATTTT.